This T cell receptor beta chain appears in the sequencing data of a study of blood T cell repertoires in COVID-19. On the study more broadly: The United States, Italy and Spain supplied acute and convalescent COVID-19 samples. From T cells, B-cell-depleted T cells, or PBMCs came the material, which was cDNA or gDNA.

Clones were sequenced by immunoSEQ multiplex PCR, and TCRdb holds only the in-frame ones, with some missing. The data contain some 180,000 clones, approximately 85% of them singletons. From germline, CDR1 is SGDLS and CDR2 YYNGEE. This CDR3 is built from 16 residues. V dropped 4 bases and J dropped 6 bases, with 21 bases sitting between them. The sequenced sample was peripheral blood. The TCR comes from an older woman with acute or convalescent COVID-19. The gene calls are TRBV9 and TRBJ2-3, with D tentatively TRBD2 (6 bases). The CDR3: CASSPRDFLKGDTQYF. CDR3 nucleotides: TGTGCCAGCAGCCCCCGGGACTTCCTGAAGGGGGATACGCAGTATTTT.